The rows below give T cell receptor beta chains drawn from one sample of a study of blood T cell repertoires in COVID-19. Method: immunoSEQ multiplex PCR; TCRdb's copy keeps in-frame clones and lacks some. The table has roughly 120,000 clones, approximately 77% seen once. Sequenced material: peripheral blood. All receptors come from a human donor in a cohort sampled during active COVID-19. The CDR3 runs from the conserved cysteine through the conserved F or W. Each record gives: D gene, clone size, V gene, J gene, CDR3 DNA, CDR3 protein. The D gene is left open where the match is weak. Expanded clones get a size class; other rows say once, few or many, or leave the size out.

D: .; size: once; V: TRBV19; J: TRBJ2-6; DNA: TGTGCCAGTAGTATAGGAGGAGGGGTCAGCAGCTCTGGGGCCAACGTCCTGACTTTC; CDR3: CASSIGGGVSSSGANVLTF
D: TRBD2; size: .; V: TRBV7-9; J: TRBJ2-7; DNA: TGTGCCAGCAGCTTACCGGGACTAGCGGATTACGAGCAGTACTTC; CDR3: CASSLPGLADYEQYF
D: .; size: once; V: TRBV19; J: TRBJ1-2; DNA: TGTGCCAGTAAGGAGTTCTATGGCTACACCTTC; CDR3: CASKEFYGYTF
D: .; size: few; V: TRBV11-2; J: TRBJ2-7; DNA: TGTGCCAGCAGCTTAGAAAGCGGCCCCTACGAGCAGTACTTC; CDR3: CASSLESGPYEQYF
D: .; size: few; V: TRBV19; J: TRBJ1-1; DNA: TGTGCCAACAGGTCGAACACTGAAGCTTTCTTT; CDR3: CANRSNTEAFF
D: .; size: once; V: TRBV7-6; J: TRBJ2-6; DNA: TGTGCCAGCAGCTTAGCTAGGGGGTCCGGGGCCAACGTCCTGACTTTC; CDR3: CASSLARGSGANVLTF
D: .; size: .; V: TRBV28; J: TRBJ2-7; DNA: TGTGCCAGCAGTTCTCCCTACGAGCAGTACTTC; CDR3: CASSSPYEQYF
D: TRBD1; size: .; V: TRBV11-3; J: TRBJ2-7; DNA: TGTGCCAGCAGCTTCGGGACAGGGTTGGCGTACGAGCAGTACTTC; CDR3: CASSFGTGLAYEQYF
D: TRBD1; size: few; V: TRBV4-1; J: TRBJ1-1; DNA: TGCGCCAGCAGCCAAGAACCCGGACAGGGAAACACTGAAGCTTTCTTT; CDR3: CASSQEPGQGNTEAFF
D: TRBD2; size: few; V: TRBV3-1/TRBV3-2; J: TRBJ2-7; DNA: TGTGCCAGCAGCCCTCCAGCGGGGCTTGGGCTCGAGCAGTACTTC; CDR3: CASSPPAGLGLEQYF
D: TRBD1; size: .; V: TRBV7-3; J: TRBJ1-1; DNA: TGTGCCAGCAGCTTGACAGGGGCGGCTGGGGCTTTCTTT; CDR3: CASSLTGAAGAFF
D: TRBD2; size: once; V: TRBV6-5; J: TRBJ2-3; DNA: TGTGCCCACGGGACTAGCGGGACTAGCACAGATACGCAGTATTTT; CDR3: CAHGTSGTSTDTQYF
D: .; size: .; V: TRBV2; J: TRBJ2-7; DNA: TGTGCCAGCAGTGATATGGGGCCTTACGAGCAGTACTTC; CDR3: CASSDMGPYEQYF
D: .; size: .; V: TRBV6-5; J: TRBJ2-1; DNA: TGTGCCAGCAGTTCAGGCTACAATGAGCAGTTCTTC; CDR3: CASSSGYNEQFF
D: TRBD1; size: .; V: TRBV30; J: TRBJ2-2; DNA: TGTGCCTGGAGCGAGGCCGGGACAGGGAACACCGGGGAGCTGTTTTTT; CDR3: CAWSEAGTGNTGELFF
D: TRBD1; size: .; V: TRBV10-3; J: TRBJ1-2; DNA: TGTGCCATCAGTGGGCCGGGACAGGGAGGTAACTATGGCTACACCTTC; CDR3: CAISGPGQGGNYGYTF
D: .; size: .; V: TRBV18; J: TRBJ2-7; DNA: TGTGCCAGCTCACGACCTAGCTCCTACGAGCAGTACTTC; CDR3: CASSRPSSYEQYF
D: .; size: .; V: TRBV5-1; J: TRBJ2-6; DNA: TGCGCCAGCAGCTTAGGGGGATCAGGGAGAAGCGGGGCCAACGTCCTGACTTTC; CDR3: CASSLGGSGRSGANVLTF
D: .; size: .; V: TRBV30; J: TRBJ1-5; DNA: TGTGCCTGGAGTACACAAAATCAGCCCCAGCATTTT; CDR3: CAWSTQNQPQHF
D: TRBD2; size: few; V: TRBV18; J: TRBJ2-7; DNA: TGTGCCAGCTCACCAGCGGGGGGGCCATACGAGCAGTACTTC; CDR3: CASSPAGGPYEQYF
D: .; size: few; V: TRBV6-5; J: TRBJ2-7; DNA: TGTGCCAGCAGTTACTCCGGGGAGCAGTACTTC; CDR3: CASSYSGEQYF
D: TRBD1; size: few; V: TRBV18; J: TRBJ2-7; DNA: TGTGCCAGCTCACCACCGGGGACAGGGGCCTACGAGCAGTACTTC; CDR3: CASSPPGTGAYEQYF
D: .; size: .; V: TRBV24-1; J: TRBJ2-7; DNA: TGTGCCACCAGTGATTTGCACAGGGAGGGTTGCGAGCAGTACTTC; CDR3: CATSDLHREGCEQYF
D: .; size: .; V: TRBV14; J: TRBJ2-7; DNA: TGTGCCAGCAGCCCTACCAGGGTCGGCGAGCAGTACTTC; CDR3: CASSPTRVGEQYF
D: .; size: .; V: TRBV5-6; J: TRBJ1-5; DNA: TGTGCCAGCAGTCGAACTCCAGGGAATCAGCCCCAGCATTTT; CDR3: CASSRTPGNQPQHF
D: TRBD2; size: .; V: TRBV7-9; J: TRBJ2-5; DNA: TGTGCCAGCAGTTTTATGGGCGGGGGGACCCAAGAGACCCAGTACTTC; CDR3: CASSFMGGGTQETQYF
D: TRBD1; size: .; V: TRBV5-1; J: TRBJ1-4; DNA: TGCGCCAGCAGCCCCGGGACAGGGTCGACTAATGAAAAACTGTTTTTT; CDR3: CASSPGTGSTNEKLFF